What follows describes a single T cell receptor beta chain. What it recognizes is unknown. There are 17 residues in the CDR3. V gave up 6 bases and J gave up 4 bases; unmatched junction bases: 14. Germline loops: CDR1 MDHEN, CDR2 SYDVKM. The data were taken from a study of cytomegalovirus exposure and HLA in healthy donors. Study findings and constraints: Most of the TCR beta V segments (in an earlier analysis) were productive either about 87% or about 30% of the time. Reportedly, fewer N-insertions than the 666-donor mean appeared in an Asian-associated ancestry cluster in a later analysis. Another analysis was done later, and it associated approximately 18,000 TCR beta sequences with HLA alleles at 0.05 false discovery rate. The authors excluded some V segments, including TRBV6-2 and TRBV6-3, as indistinguishable.

Primers included in the PCR were 60 Vbeta and 13 Jbeta primers. Sequenced by immunoSEQ multiplex PCR; TCRdb stores in-frame clones only, minus some. The sample lists 150,000 to 200,000 clones, 80% seen once, with less than 9% in the top ten. Sequenced input: PBMCs. The source of this sequence is a man aged 25-40 years in good health and CMV-seropositive. V gene TRBV28 combines with J gene TRBJ2-1; 8 nucleotides agree with TRBD1. The CDR3 nucleotides read TGTGCCAGCAGGTATCTCCGGGACAGGCTTACTTACAATGAGCAGTTCTTC. The encoded protein is CASRYLRDRLTYNEQFF.